This TCR beta chain was found in a study of blood T cells in healthy people across ages. Study results and caveats: Per million T cells, TCR beta diversity dropped about linearly as age rose.

Worth noting for this clonotype: What it binds is unknown.

A second PCR of 7 to 11 cycles used a sample-barcoded 5' primer and a J-beta primer mix. TCRdb used MiXCR to reprocess the 5' RACE reads, holding one entry per CDR3 protein. The table lists 1.4 million to 1.5 million distinct CDR3 sequences, around two fifths of them singletons. Donation came from healthy Caucasian individuals in Russia who were aged roughly 6 to 100. The sequencing sample was made of blood. This clonotype originated in a woman under 30 in good health.

For the CDR3, the DNA is TGTGCCAGCAGTGCGTTAAACGACGGTGAGCAGTACTTC. Residues: CASSALNDGEQYF. The J gene is TRBJ2-7, the V gene TRBV25-1; D not certain. Germline-derived CDR1 and CDR2 are MGHDK and SYGVNS. The ends were cut back, 4 bases at V and 7 bases at J, with 14 bases in the middle. CDR3 length: 13 amino acids.